This is a list of T cell receptor beta chains from one sample in a study of control samples from healthy donors and cancer patients. Clones were sequenced by immunoSEQ multiplex PCR, and TCRdb holds only the in-frame ones, with some missing. The sample holds 120,000 or so clones, approximately 94% seen once. The sample was blood. Every receptor here comes from a man younger than 45 in good health. Each CDR3 is given with its conserved first and last residue. Fields, in order: D gene, V gene, clone size, J gene, CDR3 DNA, CDR3 protein. A D gene is named only where the DNA matches it firmly. Size is stated for part of the rows, as once, few or many counts, or as a class when the clone is expanded.

NA	TRBV11-2	NA	TRBJ1-1	TGTGCCAGCAGCTTATTTCCCCCTGAAGCTTTCTTT	CASSLFPPEAFF
NA	TRBV6-2/TRBV6-3	NA	TRBJ2-2	TGTGCCAGCAGTCCCCCGGGGAGGAACACCGGGGAGCTGTTTTTT	CASSPPGRNTGELFF
NA	TRBV30	NA	TRBJ1-6	TGTGCCTGGAGTGTAACAGGGTTAGATTCACCCCTCCACTTT	CAWSVTGLDSPLHF
NA	TRBV5-4	NA	TRBJ1-2	TGTGCCAGCAGCTTGGGGGGGGACTTCTATGGCTACACCTTC	CASSLGGDFYGYTF
NA	TRBV11-2	NA	TRBJ1-4	TGTGCCAGCAGCTTAAGAAGAAGGACACAGGGCCGTAATGAAAAACTGTTTTTT	CASSLRRRTQGRNEKLFF
NA	TRBV6-6	NA	TRBJ2-2	TGTGCCAGCCAAATTGGCGGGGAGCTGTTTTTT	CASQIGGELFF
TRBD1	TRBV29-1	NA	TRBJ1-2	TGCAGCGTTGCGGGACAGGGTGATGGCTACACCTTC	CSVAGQGDGYTF
NA	TRBV27	NA	TRBJ2-1	TGTGCCAGCAGTTACCAGGGACCGAACAATGAGCAGTTCTTC	CASSYQGPNNEQFF
NA	TRBV18	NA	TRBJ1-1	TGTGCCAGCTCACCACCGACGGTAAACGTAGGCACTGAAGCTTTCTTT	CASSPPTVNVGTEAFF
NA	TRBV6-5	NA	TRBJ1-2	TGTGCCGGTGCGCATGCAATCAACTATGGCTACACCTTC	CAGAHAINYGYTF
NA	TRBV5-1	NA	TRBJ2-2	TGCGCCAGCAGCTTAGGGGGGAACACCGGGGAGCTGTTTTTT	CASSLGGNTGELFF
TRBD1	TRBV2	NA	TRBJ1-4	TGTGCCAGCAGTGGGGACAGTAATGAAAAACTGTTTTTT	CASSGDSNEKLFF
NA	TRBV19	NA	TRBJ1-4	TGTGCCAGTAGTTGGTCCGGGGCCACTAATGAAAAACTGTTTTTT	CASSWSGATNEKLFF
TRBD2	TRBV7-2	NA	TRBJ2-3	TGTGCCAGCAGCTTTGGGACTAGCGGGGGGGATACGCAGTATTTT	CASSFGTSGGDTQYF
NA	TRBV15	NA	TRBJ2-3	TGTGCCACCAGCAGAGGGCTGGGCGGAACCACAGATACGCAGTATTTT	CATSRGLGGTTDTQYF
NA	TRBV5-1	NA	TRBJ2-1	TGCGCCAGCAGCTTGCCAGGAAATGAGCAGTTCTTC	CASSLPGNEQFF
NA	TRBV5-1	once	TRBJ2-6	TGCGCCAGCAACTCCGGGATCAACGCTGGGGCCAACGTCCTGACTTTC	CASNSGINAGANVLTF
NA	TRBV7-2	NA	TRBJ1-1	TGTGCCAGCAGCTCATGGGGGGATGGCACTGAAGCTTTCTTT	CASSSWGDGTEAFF
TRBD1	TRBV4-1	NA	TRBJ1-2	TGCGCCAGCAGCCAGTCCGGGACAGGGGTGGATTCCCGTGGCTACACCTTC	CASSQSGTGVDSRGYTF
NA	TRBV6-5	NA	TRBJ1-1	TGTGCCAGCACAGGGAACACTGAAGCTTTCTTT	CASTGNTEAFF
NA	TRBV19	NA	TRBJ2-7	TGTGCCAGTATGGACAGATTCTACGAGCAGTACTTC	CASMDRFYEQYF
TRBD2	TRBV18	NA	TRBJ2-7	TGTGCCAGCTCGTCGGGACTAGAATACGAGCAGTACTTC	CASSSGLEYEQYF
NA	TRBV19	NA	TRBJ1-2	TGTGCCAGTAGTATGGGGGGACCGTATGGCTACACCTTC	CASSMGGPYGYTF
NA	TRBV10-3	NA	TRBJ2-1	TGTGCCATCAGTGCGGACGTGAGCTCCTACAATGAGCAGTTCTTC	CAISADVSSYNEQFF
TRBD1	TRBV6-6	NA	TRBJ2-5	TGTGCCAGCAGTTTCGACAGGGGAATACAAGAGACCCAGTACTTC	CASSFDRGIQETQYF
NA	TRBV19	NA	TRBJ2-1	TGTGCCAGCCAATCCTTCCCGGGACAATACAATGAGCAGTTCTTC	CASQSFPGQYNEQFF
NA	TRBV27	NA	TRBJ1-4	TGTGCCAGCAGTCTGACGGCAACTAATGAAAAACTGTTTTTT	CASSLTATNEKLFF
NA	TRBV2	NA	TRBJ2-2	TGTGCCAGCACCGGGGACATTCGCGTTATCGGGGAGCTGTTTTTT	CASTGDIRVIGELFF
TRBD1	TRBV5-4	NA	TRBJ1-2	TGTGCCAGCAGCTTGAAGGGACAGGGCTACGGCTACACCTTC	CASSLKGQGYGYTF
NA	TRBV13	once	TRBJ2-7	TGTGCCAGCAGCTCTTCCCCGGGGCTTAGCTCCTACGAGCAGTACTTC	CASSSSPGLSSYEQYF
NA	TRBV10-3	NA	TRBJ2-5	TGTGCCATCAGCACAGGGACGGAGACCCAGTACTTC	CAISTGTETQYF
NA	TRBV19	NA	TRBJ2-1	TGTGCCAGTAGTCCTCTACAGACTAGCAATGAGCAGTTCTTC	CASSPLQTSNEQFF
TRBD2	TRBV4-3	NA	TRBJ2-3	TGCGCCAGCAGCCCCCGGAGCGGGGGCCGGGGAGATACGCAGTATTTT	CASSPRSGGRGDTQYF
NA	TRBV6-5	NA	TRBJ2-2	TGTGCCAGCACCCCAGGGGACGAGAGCACCGGGGAGCTGTTTTTT	CASTPGDESTGELFF
NA	TRBV27	NA	TRBJ2-7	TGTGCCAGCAGTTTACAATTGCGGGGGCCAACCTACGAGCAGTACTTC	CASSLQLRGPTYEQYF
NA	TRBV4-3	NA	TRBJ1-5	TGCGCCAGCAGCCAAGGGACCACCAATCAGCCCCAGCATTTT	CASSQGTTNQPQHF
NA	TRBV7-6	NA	TRBJ2-2	TGTGCCAGCAGCCATACAACCGGGGAGCTGTTTTTT	CASSHTTGELFF
TRBD1	TRBV7-2	NA	TRBJ1-4	TGTGCCAGCAGCTTAGTAGGGGACAGGGGTGAAAAACTGTTTTTT	CASSLVGDRGEKLFF
NA	TRBV6-1	once	TRBJ2-7	TGTGCCAGCAGTGAAGCAGGGAACTACGAGCAGTACTTC	CASSEAGNYEQYF
TRBD2	TRBV6-6	NA	TRBJ2-3	TGTGCCAGCAGTACTACTAGCGGGGCGACAGATACGCAGTATTTT	CASSTTSGATDTQYF
NA	TRBV7-2	NA	TRBJ2-7	TGTGCCAGCAGCTTAGGGGCCGGAAGTCGCGAGCAGTACTTC	CASSLGAGSREQYF
NA	TRBV4-3	NA	TRBJ2-1	TGCGCCAGCAGCCCCTCTGGGACCGCGGTGACCTCCTACAATGAGCAGTTCTTC	CASSPSGTAVTSYNEQFF
NA	TRBV19	NA	TRBJ1-1	TGTGCCAGTAGTGCCTTGGACCTCAGGCCTGAAGCTTTCTTT	CASSALDLRPEAFF
TRBD1	TRBV13	NA	TRBJ1-6	TGTGCCAGCAGCTTTGGGACAGGGGGTTCACCCCTCCACTTT	CASSFGTGGSPLHF
NA	TRBV30	NA	TRBJ1-5	TGTGCCTGGAGTCCCACGAACCAGGGAACCTATAGCAATCAGCCCCAGCATTTT	CAWSPTNQGTYSNQPQHF
TRBD1	TRBV3-1/TRBV3-2	NA	TRBJ2-1	TGTGCCAGCAGCCAAGATGGGCGGGGACAGGGGTTCCTCGGCGAGCAGTTCTTC	CASSQDGRGQGFLGEQFF
NA	TRBV6-6	NA	TRBJ2-3	TGTGCCAGCAGTTACGATTGGGGGCTCAGCACAGATACGCAGTATTTT	CASSYDWGLSTDTQYF
NA	TRBV19	NA	TRBJ2-1	TGTGCCAGTAGTACGACTCGTTACAATGAGCAGTTCTTC	CASSTTRYNEQFF
NA	TRBV19	NA	TRBJ2-7	TGTGCCAGTAGTATGGGCTCAGGGGCCGTGGGATACGAGCAGTACTTC	CASSMGSGAVGYEQYF
NA	TRBV12-3/TRBV12-4	NA	TRBJ1-2	TGTGCCAGCACATTTCGGACCTTCTATGGCTACACCTTC	CASTFRTFYGYTF
NA	TRBV12-3/TRBV12-4	NA	TRBJ1-1	TGTGCCAGCAGTCTACAGGGTTTGGCTGAAGCTTTCTTT	CASSLQGLAEAFF